These 16 T cell receptor beta chains came from one sample sequenced in a study of T cells in women clearing cervical HPV infection. Profiling relied on immunoSEQ multiplex PCR, and the TCRdb table lists in-frame clones only, not all of them. The listing records approximately 40,000 clones. Material: blood buffy coat. The receptor set was obtained from a woman between 18 and 70 years old with a cervical HPV16 infection that either progressed to CIN3+ or cleared (not recorded which).

A word on this clone: The sequenced fragment ends 3 residues before the CDR3 boundary, so the rest is inferred from the germline J gene. The chain links TRBV7-2 to TRBJ2-3; 8 bases agree with TRBD2. From germline, CDR1 is SGHTA and CDR2 FQGNSA. The CDR3 is 13 amino acids. With 4 bases clipped from V and 5 bases from J, the junction kept 2 bases outside the gene matches. CDR3 DNA, as far as it was read: TGTGCCAGCAGCTCCACTAGCGGAGATACG. This encodes CASSSTSGDT. From start to end, the CDR3 is CASSSTSGDTQYF.

Concerning this clone itself: The CDR3 is cut off 3 residues early in the read; its end comes from the germline J gene. The chain is built from TRBV2 and TRBJ1-4, with D tentatively TRBD1 (5 bases). There are 15 residues in the CDR3. The germline V gene encodes CDR1 SNHLY and CDR2 FYNNEI. The V end lost 1 base, the J end lost 7 bases, and 13 bases lay between the germline ends. CDR3 region: CASSEEGAGGEKLFF. The CDR3 DNA, read in part, is TGTGCCAGCAGTGAAGAAGGGGCTGGTGGTGAAAAA.

The CDR3 bases that were read are TGTGCCACCGGGACACCCGTCTATGGC. It translates to CATGTPVYG. The complete CDR3 sequence is CATGTPVYGYTF. V gene TRBV12-3 or TRBV12-4 combines with J gene TRBJ1-2; a weak D match, TRBD1 (6 bases). With the read ending 3 residues before the CDR3 end, the germline J gene is used to fill in that end. CDR3 length equals 12 residues. Trimming cost V 10 bases and J 4 bases, with 13 bases left between them.

In regard to this clone: The read comes to an end 3 residues before the CDR3 does, leaving the germline J gene to fill in the end. The rearrangement uses TRBV2 and TRBJ1-1; 12 nucleotides line up with TRBD1. Germline CDR1 reads SNHLY; CDR2 reads FYNNEI. Germline trimming cut 11 bases from V and 5 bases from J; bases unmatched to any gene: 12. The CDR3 sequence is 15 residues long. Here the CDR3 reads CAEMLGTGGKTEAFF. CDR3 bases read: TGTGCCGAAATGTTGGGGACAGGGGGCAAGACTGAA. Complete variable domain (other parts from reference TRBV2 and TRBJ1-1): EPEVTQTPSHQVTQMGQEVILRCVPISNHLYFYWYRQILGQKVEFLVSFYNNEISEKSEIFDDQFSVERPDGSNFTLKIRSTKLEDSAMYFCAEMLGTGGKTEAFFGQGTRLTVV.

About this clone itself: The read gets to within 3 residues of the CDR3 end, and the germline J gene fills in the rest. The chain has TRBV19 and TRBJ2-5, with 9 bases that match TRBD1. Germline V gene data show CDR1 as LNHDA and CDR2 as SQIVND (reference sequence). CDR3 length equals 14 residues. Unmatched junction bases numbered 4, after V lost 4 bases and J lost 4 bases. The chain's CDR3 is CASSNRGQGETQYF. The covered CDR3 bases are TGTGCCAGTAGTAACAGGGGGCAGGGAGAGACC.

A word on this clone: The read falls 3 residues short of the CDR3 end, and the missing part is taken from the germline J gene. The chain combines TRBV12-5 with TRBJ2-1; no reliable D call. Trimming took 0 bases from V and 3 from J, leaving 9 bases between them. The CDR3 length is 15 residues. Germline CDR1 is LGHNT and CDR2 is FRNRAP. The CDR3 is CASGLVLGGYNEQFF. The sequenced part of the CDR3 DNA is TGTGCTAGTGGTTTGGTACTCGGTGGCTACAATGAG. The full variable domain, rest sourced from reference TRBV12-5 and TRBJ2-1, is DARVTQTPRHKVTEMGQEVTMRCQPILGHNTVFWYRQTMMQGLELLAYFRNRAPLDDSGMPKDRFSAEMPDATLATLKIQPSEPRDSAVYFCASGLVLGGYNEQFFGPGTRLTVL.

A word on this clone: Read coverage stops 3 residues before the CDR3 terminus; the germline J gene supplies the remainder. The V call is TRBV29-1, the J call TRBJ1-5; 9 positions match TRBD1. The CDR3 consists of 15 residues. V shed 6 bases, J shed 4 bases, and the junction held 10 bases outside the gene matches. The V gene's germline CDR1 is SQVTM and CDR2 ANQGSEA. CDR3 in amino acids: CSVALDRGRNQPQHF. CDR3 bases read: TGCAGCGTGGCCCTGGACAGGGGAAGGAATCAGCCC.

As to this clone: The read terminates 3 residues ahead of where the CDR3 ends, so the germline J gene completes it. The gene calls are TRBV20-1 and TRBJ1-1; the D is unclear. Germline V gives CDR1 DFQATT, CDR2 SNEGSKA (reference sequence). The length of the CDR3 is 10 residues. CDR3 bases read: TGCAGTGCTAGAGGGCAAAGG. Protein: CSARGQR. The whole CDR3 protein is CSARGQRAFF.

Regarding this clone: The read ends 3 residues before the CDR3 terminus; that terminus is restored from the germline J gene. The chain employs TRBV30 and TRBJ1-6; no clear D gene. Germline-derived CDR1 and CDR2 are GTSNPN and SVGIG (reference sequence). V was pared by 4 bases and J by 0 bases, with 10 bases between. The CDR3 covers 15 residues. Partial CDR3 DNA: TGTGCCTGGACTGCAGAAAGCTCCTATAATTCACCC. Its protein is CAWTAESSYNSP. The CDR3 in its entirety is CAWTAESSYNSPLHF.

Partial CDR3 DNA: TGTGCCAGCATTCGACAGGGGAGGACCGGGGAG. It codes for CASIRQGRTGE. The CDR3 reads in full as CASIRQGRTGELFF. This chain links TRBV28 with TRBJ2-2; 8 nucleotides align to TRBD1. The read terminates 3 residues ahead of where the CDR3 ends, so the germline J gene completes it. V trimming: 7 bases; J trimming: 5 bases; junction bases outside the gene matches: 6. The CDR3 is 14 residues long. Germline V CDR1 and CDR2: MDHEN, SYDVKM. The full variable domain, rest sourced from reference TRBV28 and TRBJ2-2, is DVKVTQSSRYLVKRTGEKVFLECVQDMDHENMFWYRQDPGLGLRLIYFSYDVKMKEKGDIPEGYSVSREKKERFSLILESASTNQTSMYLCASIRQGRTGELFFGEGSRLTVL.

With regard to this clone: With the read ending 3 residues before the CDR3 end, the germline J gene is used to fill in that end. This chain uses TRBV18 with TRBJ2-7; 7 nucleotides align to TRBD1. This CDR3 comprises 14 residues. Germline trimming cut 4 bases from V and 4 bases from J; bases unmatched to any gene: 7. CDR1 and CDR2 from the germline V gene are KGHSH and LQKENI. The CDR3 sequence is CASSLPTGKYEQYF. The covered CDR3 bases are TGTGCCAGCTCACTGCCGACAGGGAAGTACGAG. Full variable domain (remainder filled in from reference TRBV18 and TRBJ2-7): NAGVMQNPRHLVRRRGQEARLRCSPMKGHSHVYWYRQLPEEGLKFMVYLQKENIIDESGMPKERFSAEFPKEGPSILRIQQVVRGDSAAYFCASSLPTGKYEQYFGPGTRLTVT.

For this clone: The read ends 3 residues early relative to the CDR3; the germline J gene fills the gap. The V gene is TRBV7-9, the J gene TRBJ2-3; 10 bases are shared with TRBD2. This CDR3 has 15 amino acids. Germline V gene sequence: CDR1 SEHNR, CDR2 FQNEAQ (reference sequence). V was pared by 5 bases and J by 2 bases, with 4 bases of the junction left unmatched. CDR3 DNA (partial): TGTGCCAGCAGCCCAGCGGGGGGGCTCACAGATACG. Encoded protein: CASSPAGGLTDT. The whole CDR3 reads CASSPAGGLTDTQYF.

Comment on this clone: With the read ending 3 residues before the CDR3 end, the germline J gene is used to fill in that end. The genes are TRBV11-2 and TRBJ1-1; D may be TRBD1 (6 bases). The germline gives CDR1 SGHAT, CDR2 FQNNGV. This CDR3 is 15 amino acids long. V was shortened by 3 bases and J by 6 bases, with 17 bases between the two germline ends. The sequenced CDR3 bases are TGTGCCAGCAGCTTGATAGGTCAGGGGACATCTGAA. Translated: CASSLIGQGTSE. From start to end, the CDR3 is CASSLIGQGTSEAFF.

Remarks on this clone: The read comes to an end 3 residues before the CDR3 does, leaving the germline J gene to fill in the end. The chain links TRBV5-1 to TRBJ2-1, with D perhaps TRBD2 (5 bases). CDR1 is SGHRS, CDR2 YFSETQ, per germline. CDR3 length equals 14 residues. Trimming removed 1 base at V and 8 bases at J, with 13 bases between. The CDR3 region is CASSLRLALDEQFF. CDR3 bases read: TGCGCCAGCAGCTTGCGTCTAGCCTTGGATGAG.

Details on this clone: The CDR3 goes on 3 residues after the read ends, and that part is filled in from the germline J gene. J is TRBJ1-1 and V is TRBV19, with a possible D match to TRBD1 (5 bases). The CDR3 has 12 amino acids. Trimming cost V 4 bases and J 2 bases, with 5 bases left between them. CDR1 is LNHDA, CDR2 SQIVND, per germline (reference sequence). This chain's CDR3 is CASSRTNTEAFF. CDR3 DNA (partial): TGTGCCAGTAGTAGGACAAACACTGAA. Together with reference TRBV19 and TRBJ1-1, the CDR3 gives the full variable domain: DGGITQSPKYLFRKEGQNVTLSCEQNLNHDAMYWYRQDPGQGLRLIYYSQIVNDFQKGDIAEGYSVSREKKESFPLTVTSAQKNPTAFYLCASSRTNTEAFFGQGTRLTVV.

For this clone: The read terminates 3 residues ahead of where the CDR3 ends, so the germline J gene completes it. The genes are TRBV6-2 or TRBV6-3 and TRBJ1-5; TRBD1 matches at 9 bases. The junction had 10 bases not matched to a gene; V was cut back by 7 bases and J by 0 bases. Per germline, CDR1 MNHEY and CDR2 SVGEGT. The length of the CDR3 is 17 residues. The part of the CDR3 DNA that was read is TGTGCCAGCACGGGACAGGGAGGATTAACTAGCAATCAGCCC. Its translation is CASTGQGGLTSNQP. The CDR3 as a whole reads CASTGQGGLTSNQPQHF.